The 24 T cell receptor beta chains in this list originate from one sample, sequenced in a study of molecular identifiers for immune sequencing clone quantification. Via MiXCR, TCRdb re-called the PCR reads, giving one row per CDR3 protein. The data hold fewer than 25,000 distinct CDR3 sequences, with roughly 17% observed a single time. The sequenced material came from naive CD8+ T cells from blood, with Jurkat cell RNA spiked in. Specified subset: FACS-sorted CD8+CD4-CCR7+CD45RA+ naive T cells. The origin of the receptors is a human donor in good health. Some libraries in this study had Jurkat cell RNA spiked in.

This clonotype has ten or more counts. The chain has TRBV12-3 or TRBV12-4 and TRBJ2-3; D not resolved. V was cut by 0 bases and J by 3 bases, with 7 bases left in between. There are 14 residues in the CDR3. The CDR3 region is CASSLAGRTDTQYF. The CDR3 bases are TGTGCCAGCAGTTTAGCGGGTAGAACAGATACGCAGTATTTT.

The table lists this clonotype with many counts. The CDR3 DNA is TGTGCCAGCAGCCCTGTCTTAGGTTCCGAAAAACTGTTTTTT. Translated, it gives CASSPVLGSEKLFF. This chain uses TRBV28 with TRBJ1-4; D not resolved. The CDR3 is 14 amino acids. Germline CDR1 and CDR2: MDHEN and SYDVKM. V dropped 6 bases and J dropped 8 bases, with 16 bases sitting between them.

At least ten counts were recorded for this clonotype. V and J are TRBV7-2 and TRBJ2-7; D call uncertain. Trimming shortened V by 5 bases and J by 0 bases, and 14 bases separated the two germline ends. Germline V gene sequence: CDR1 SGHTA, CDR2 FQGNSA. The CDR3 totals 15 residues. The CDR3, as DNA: TGTGCCAGCAGCCAGGTTCCCGGTCACTCCTACGAGCAGTACTTC. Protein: CASSQVPGHSYEQYF.

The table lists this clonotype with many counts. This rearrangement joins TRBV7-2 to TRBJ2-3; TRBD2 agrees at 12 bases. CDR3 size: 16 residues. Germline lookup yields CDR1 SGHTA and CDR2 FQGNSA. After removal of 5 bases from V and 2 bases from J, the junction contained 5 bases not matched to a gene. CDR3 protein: CASSELAGGVTDTQYF. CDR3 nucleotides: TGTGCCAGCAGCGAACTAGCGGGGGGTGTCACAGATACGCAGTATTTT.

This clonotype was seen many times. CDR3 sequence reads: CASSLRLAGDEQFF. CDR3 DNA sequence: TGTGCCAGCAGCTTAAGACTAGCAGGCGATGAGCAGTTCTTC. The chain carries TRBV5-4 and TRBJ2-1, with 7 bases lining up with TRBD2. The junction had 7 bases not matched to a gene; V was cut back by 2 bases and J by 8 bases. Germline assignment: CDR1 SGHNT and CDR2 YYREEE (reference sequence). The CDR3 contains 14 residues.

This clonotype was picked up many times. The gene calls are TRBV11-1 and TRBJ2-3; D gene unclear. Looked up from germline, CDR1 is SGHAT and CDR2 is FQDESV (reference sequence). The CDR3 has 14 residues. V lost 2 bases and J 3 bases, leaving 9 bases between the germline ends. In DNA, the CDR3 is TGTGCCAGCAGCTTAACGGAGACGACAGATACGCAGTATTTT. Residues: CASSLTETTDTQYF.

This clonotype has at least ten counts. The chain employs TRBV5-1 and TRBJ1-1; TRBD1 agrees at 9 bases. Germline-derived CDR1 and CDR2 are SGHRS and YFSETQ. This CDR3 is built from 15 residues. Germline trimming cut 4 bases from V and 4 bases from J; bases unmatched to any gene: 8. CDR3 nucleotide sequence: TGCGCCAGCAGCCCGGGACAGGGTGAACTCACTGAAGCTTTCTTT. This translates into CASSPGQGELTEAFF.

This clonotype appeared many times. This CDR3 is CSARLKVGREQYF. In DNA form, the CDR3 reads TGCAGTGCCCGACTCAAAGTCGGACGTGAGCAGTACTTC. The V and J genes are TRBV20-1 and TRBJ2-7, with D uncertain. In germline, CDR1 is DFQATT, CDR2 SNEGSKA (reference sequence). V lost 6 bases, J lost 7 bases, and 19 bases lay in between. CDR3 size: 13 residues.

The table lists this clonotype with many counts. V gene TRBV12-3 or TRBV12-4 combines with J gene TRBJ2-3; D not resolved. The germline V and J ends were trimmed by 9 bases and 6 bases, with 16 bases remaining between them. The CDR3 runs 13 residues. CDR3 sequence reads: CASQGSTEDTQYF. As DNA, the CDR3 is TGTGCCAGTCAAGGGTCTACCGAGGATACGCAGTATTTT.

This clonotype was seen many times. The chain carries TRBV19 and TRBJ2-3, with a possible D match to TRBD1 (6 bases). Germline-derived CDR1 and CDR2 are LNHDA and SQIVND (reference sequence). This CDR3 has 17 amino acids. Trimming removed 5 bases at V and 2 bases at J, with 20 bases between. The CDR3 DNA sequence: TGTGCCAGTAGTCAAATTCGCCGGGACACCCACACAGATACGCAGTATTTT. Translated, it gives CASSQIRRDTHTDTQYF.

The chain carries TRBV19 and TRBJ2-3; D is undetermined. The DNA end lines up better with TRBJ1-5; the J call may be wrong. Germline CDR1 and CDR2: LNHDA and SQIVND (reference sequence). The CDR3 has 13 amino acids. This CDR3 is CASRSGRDDTQHF. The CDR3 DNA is TGTGCCAGTAGAAGCGGGAGGGATGATACGCAGCATTTT.

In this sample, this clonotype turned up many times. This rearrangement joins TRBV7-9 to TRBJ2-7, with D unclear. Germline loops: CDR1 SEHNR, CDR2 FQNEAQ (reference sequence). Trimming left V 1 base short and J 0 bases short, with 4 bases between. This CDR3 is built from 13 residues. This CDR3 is CASSLGYSYEQYF. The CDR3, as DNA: TGTGCCAGCAGCTTAGGGTACTCCTACGAGCAGTACTTC.

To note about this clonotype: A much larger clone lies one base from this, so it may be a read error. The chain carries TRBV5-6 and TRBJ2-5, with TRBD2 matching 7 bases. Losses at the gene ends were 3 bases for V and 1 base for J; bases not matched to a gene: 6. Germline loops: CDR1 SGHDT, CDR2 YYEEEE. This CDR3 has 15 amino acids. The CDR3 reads CASSSVRTSQETQYF. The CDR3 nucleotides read TGTGCCAGCAGCTCGGTTAGGACTAGCCAAGAGACCCAGTACTTC.

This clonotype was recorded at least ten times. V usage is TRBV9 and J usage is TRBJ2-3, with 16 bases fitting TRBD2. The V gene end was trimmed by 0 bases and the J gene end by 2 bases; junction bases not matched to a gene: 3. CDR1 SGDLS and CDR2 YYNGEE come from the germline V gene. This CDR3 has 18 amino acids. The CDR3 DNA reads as TGTGCCAGCAGCGTAGAGGGACTAGCGGGAGGGCCCACAGATACGCAGTATTTT. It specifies CASSVEGLAGGPTDTQYF.

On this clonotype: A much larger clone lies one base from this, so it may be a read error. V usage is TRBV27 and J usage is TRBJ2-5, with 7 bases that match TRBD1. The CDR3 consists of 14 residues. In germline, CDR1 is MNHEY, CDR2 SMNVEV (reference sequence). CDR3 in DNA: TGTGCCTGCAGTTCGACAGGGTTCAGGGAGACCCAGTACTTC. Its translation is CACSSTGFRETQYF.

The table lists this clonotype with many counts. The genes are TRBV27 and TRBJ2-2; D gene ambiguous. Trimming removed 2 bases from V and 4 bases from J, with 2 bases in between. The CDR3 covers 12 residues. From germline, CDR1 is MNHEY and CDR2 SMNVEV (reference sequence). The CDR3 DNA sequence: TGTGCCAGCAGTTTAATCACCGGGGAGCTGTTTTTT. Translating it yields CASSLITGELFF.

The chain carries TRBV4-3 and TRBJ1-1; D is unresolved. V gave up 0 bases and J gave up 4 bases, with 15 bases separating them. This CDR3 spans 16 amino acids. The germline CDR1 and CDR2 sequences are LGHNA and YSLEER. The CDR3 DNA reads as TGCGCCAGCAGCCAAGAAGACGGCTTACTGAGCACTGAAGCTTTCTTT. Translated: CASSQEDGLLSTEAFF.

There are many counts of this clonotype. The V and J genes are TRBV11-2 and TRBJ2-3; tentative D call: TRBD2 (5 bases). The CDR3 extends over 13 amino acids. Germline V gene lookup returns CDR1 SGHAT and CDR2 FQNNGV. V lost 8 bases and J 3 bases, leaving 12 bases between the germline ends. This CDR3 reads CASSPSTTDTQYF. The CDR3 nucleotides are TGTGCCAGCTCTCCTAGCACGACAGATACGCAGTATTTT.

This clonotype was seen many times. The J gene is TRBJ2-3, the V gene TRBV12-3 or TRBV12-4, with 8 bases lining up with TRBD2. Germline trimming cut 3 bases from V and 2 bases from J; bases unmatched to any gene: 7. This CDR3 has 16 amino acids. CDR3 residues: CASSFPIAGNTDTQYF. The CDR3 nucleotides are TGTGCCAGCAGTTTCCCTATAGCGGGAAACACAGATACGCAGTATTTT.

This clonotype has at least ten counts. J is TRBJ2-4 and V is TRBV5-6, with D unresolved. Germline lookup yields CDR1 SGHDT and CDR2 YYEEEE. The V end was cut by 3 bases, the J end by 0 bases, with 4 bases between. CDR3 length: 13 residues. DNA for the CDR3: TGTGCCAGCAGCTCCATAGCCAAAAACATTCAGTACTTC. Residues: CASSSIAKNIQYF. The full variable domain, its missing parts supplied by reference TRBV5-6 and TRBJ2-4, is DAGVTQSPTHLIKTRGQQVTLRCSPKSGHDTVSWYQQALGQGPQFIFQYYEEEERQRGNFPDRFSGHQFPNYSSELNVNALLLGDSALYLCASSSIAKNIQYFGAGTRLSVL.

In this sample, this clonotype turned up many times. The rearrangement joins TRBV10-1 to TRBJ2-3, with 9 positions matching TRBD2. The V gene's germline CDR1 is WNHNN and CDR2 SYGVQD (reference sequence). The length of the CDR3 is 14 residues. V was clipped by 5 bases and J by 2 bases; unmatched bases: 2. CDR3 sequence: CASSPSGVTDTQYF. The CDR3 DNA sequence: TGCGCCAGCAGTCCTAGCGGGGTCACAGATACGCAGTATTTT.

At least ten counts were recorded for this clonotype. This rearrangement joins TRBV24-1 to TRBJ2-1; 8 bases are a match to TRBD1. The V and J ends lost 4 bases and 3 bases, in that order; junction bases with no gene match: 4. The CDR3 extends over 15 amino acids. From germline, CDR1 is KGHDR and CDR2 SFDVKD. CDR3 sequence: CATSEGQGDYNEQFF. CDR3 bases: TGTGCCACCAGTGAAGGACAGGGCGACTACAATGAGCAGTTCTTC.

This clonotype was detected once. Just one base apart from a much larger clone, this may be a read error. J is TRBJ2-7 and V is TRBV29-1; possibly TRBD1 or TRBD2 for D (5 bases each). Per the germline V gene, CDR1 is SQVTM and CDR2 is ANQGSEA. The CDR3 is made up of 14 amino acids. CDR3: CGVEQTGAPSEQYF. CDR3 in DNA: TGCGGCGTCGAGCAGACCGGGGCCCCCTCCGAGCAGTACTTC.

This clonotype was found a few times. As DNA, the CDR3 is TGTGCCAGCCGGGCCCCTGAAGCTTTCTTT. It specifies CASRAPEAFF. The V gene is TRBV19, the J gene TRBJ1-1; D not certain. This CDR3 is 10 amino acids long. Germline CDR1 LNHDA, CDR2 SQIVND (reference sequence). V lost 9 bases and J 6 bases, leaving 8 bases between the germline ends.